This T cell receptor beta chain was observed in a study of CD8 T cells in Susac syndrome. Reverse transcription used about 0.5 to 1 ug RNA and random hexamers. TCRdb passed the immunoSEQ multiplex PCR reads through MiXCR, listing each CDR3 protein once. Of 150,000 to 250,000 distinct CDR3 sequences in the sample, roughly 96% were seen once. CDR1 KGHSH and CDR2 LQKENI come from the germline V gene. The CDR3 extends over 14 amino acids. The V end was cut by 3 bases, the J end by 1 base, with 9 bases between. The source material was CD4+ T cells from PBMCs. The chain links TRBV18 to TRBJ1-1, with no clear D. This receptor was taken from a human donor with multiple sclerosis. CDR3 sequence reads: CASSPRTGNTEAFF. CDR3 coding DNA: TGTGCCAGCTCACCGAGGACGGGGAACACTGAAGCTTTCTTT.